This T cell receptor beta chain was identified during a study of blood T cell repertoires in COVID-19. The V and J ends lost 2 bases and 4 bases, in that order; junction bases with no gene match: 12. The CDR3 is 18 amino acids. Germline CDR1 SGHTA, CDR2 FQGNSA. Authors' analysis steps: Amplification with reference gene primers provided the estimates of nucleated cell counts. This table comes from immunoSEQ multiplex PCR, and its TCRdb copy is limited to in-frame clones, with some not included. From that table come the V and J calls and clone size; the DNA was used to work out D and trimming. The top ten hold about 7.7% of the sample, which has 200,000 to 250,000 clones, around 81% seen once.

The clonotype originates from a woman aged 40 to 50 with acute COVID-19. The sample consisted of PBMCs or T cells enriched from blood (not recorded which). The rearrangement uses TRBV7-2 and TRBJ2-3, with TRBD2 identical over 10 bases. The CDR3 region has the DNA TGTGCCAGCAGCTTATCCCGGACTAGCGGCGGAGCAGCAGATACGCAGTATTTT. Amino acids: CASSLSRTSGGAADTQYF.